This TCR beta chain was captured in a study of blood T cell repertoires in COVID-19. About the study: The United States, Italy and Spain were the sources of the acute and convalescent COVID-19 samples. Sources were T cells, B-cell-depleted T cells, or PBMCs; the material itself was cDNA or gDNA.

The V end was cut by 1 base, the J end by 8 bases, with 16 bases between. The CDR3 consists of 15 residues. Per germline, CDR1 SGHDN and CDR2 FVKESK. Per the authors' pipeline: Nucleated cell number was recorded as an estimate derived from reference gene primer amplification. Libraries were prepared by immunoSEQ multiplex PCR; TCRdb keeps only in-frame clonotypes and omits some of them. V and J calls and clone size are those listed in that table; D and trimming were worked out from the DNA. The sample shows 35,000 to 55,000 clones, around 82% of them seen only once. The chain recombines TRBV14 with TRBJ2-3; D is perhaps TRBD2 (6 bases). This TCR derives from a woman aged 70 to 79 with acute or convalescent COVID-19. Sequenced sample: peripheral blood. CDR3 protein: CASSQGREAWGTQYF. DNA of the CDR3: TGTGCCAGCAGCCAAGGAAGGGAGGCATGGGGTACGCAGTATTTT.